This TCR beta chain was recorded in a study of cytomegalovirus exposure and HLA in healthy donors. V was shortened by 6 bases and J by 5 bases, with 16 bases between the two germline ends. The CDR3 loop spans 14 amino acids. Germline loops: CDR1 LNHDA, CDR2 SQIVND (reference sequence). The PCR employed 60 Vbeta primers together with 13 Jbeta primers. Measured with immunoSEQ multiplex PCR; TCRdb has only the in-frame clones, and not every one. In the table there are under 200,000 clones, over 75% of which are singletons. This clone was picked up a small number of times. V is TRBV19 and J is TRBJ2-5; D is ambiguous. The sample consisted of PBMCs. This clonotype was sampled from a woman aged 18-29 years in good health and CMV-seronegative. The DNA for the CDR3 is TGTGCCAGTAGATCAGGTGGCTTCGACGAGACCCAGTACTTC. It encodes CASRSGGFDETQYF.